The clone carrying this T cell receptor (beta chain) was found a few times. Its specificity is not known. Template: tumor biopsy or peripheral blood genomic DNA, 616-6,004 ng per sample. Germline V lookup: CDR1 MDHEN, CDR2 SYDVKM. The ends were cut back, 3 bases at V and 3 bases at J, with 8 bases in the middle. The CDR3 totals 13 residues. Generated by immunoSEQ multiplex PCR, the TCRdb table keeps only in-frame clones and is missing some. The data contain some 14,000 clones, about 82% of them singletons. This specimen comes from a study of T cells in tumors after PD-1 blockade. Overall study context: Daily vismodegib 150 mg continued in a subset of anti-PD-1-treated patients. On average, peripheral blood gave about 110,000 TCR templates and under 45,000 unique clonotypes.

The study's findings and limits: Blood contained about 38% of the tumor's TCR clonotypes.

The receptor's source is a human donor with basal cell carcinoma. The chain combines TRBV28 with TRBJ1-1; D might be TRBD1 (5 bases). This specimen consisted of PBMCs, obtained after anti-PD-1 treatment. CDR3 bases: TGTGCCAGCAGTTTGACACAGGACACTGAAGCTTTCTTT. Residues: CASSLTQDTEAFF.